This entry lists 30 T cell receptor beta chains sequenced from one sample in a study of beta chain features in type 1 diabetes. These receptors have no known antigen. cDNA synthesis used the whole RNA isolate, giving expressed TCRB sequences. The data were produced by immunoSEQ multiplex PCR, yet TCRdb's version contains in-frame clones alone and is incomplete. The profile shows nearly 700,000 clones, 13% of them singletons. Whole-study findings and limits: All four CD4+ subsets of Type 1 diabetes patients contained TCRB CDR3s that were moderately but significantly shorter.

The sample consisted of naive CD4+ T cells from blood. The source is a young man with type 1 diabetes.

In this sample, this clone turned up a few times. The chain has TRBV5-6 and TRBJ1-5; no firm D call. The germline V gene encodes CDR1 SGHDT and CDR2 YYEEEE. V was cut by 4 bases and J by 6 bases, with 14 bases left in between. This CDR3 region has 14 residues. The CDR3 is CASSDRAKSQPQHF. The CDR3 DNA reads as TGTGCCAGCAGCGACCGGGCCAAAAGTCAGCCCCAGCATTTT.

V is TRBV15 and J is TRBJ1-1; no definite D call. The V end lost 0 bases, the J end lost 7 bases, and 9 bases lay between the germline ends. This CDR3 spans 13 amino acids. Per germline, CDR1 LNHNV and CDR2 YYDKDF (reference sequence). The CDR3 region has the DNA TGTGCCACCAGCAGAGATTTGGCAGGTGAAGCTTTCTTT. It codes for CATSRDLAGEAFF.

This clone appeared a few times. This rearrangement joins TRBV19 to TRBJ2-1; the D is unclear. Germline V gene lookup returns CDR1 LNHDA and CDR2 SQIVND (reference sequence). This CDR3 contains 14 residues. V dropped 2 bases and J dropped 6 bases, with 11 bases sitting between them. The CDR3 nucleotides are TGTGCCAGTAGTATAACCTCTCTGGGCAATGAGCAGTTCTTC. Translating it yields CASSITSLGNEQFF.

The CDR3 nucleotides read TGCGCCAGCAGCCCCGGGGCCGTACATTACAATGAGCAGTTCTTC. It translates to CASSPGAVHYNEQFF. The chain joins TRBV4-1 to TRBJ2-1; D is perhaps TRBD1 or TRBD2 (5 bases each). Trimming took 4 bases from V and 4 from J, leaving 14 bases between them. CDR3 length equals 15 residues. Germline V gives CDR1 MGHRA, CDR2 YSYEKL.

This clone was counted between two and nine times. CDR3 sequence: CASSSGQGNANEQFF. CDR3 in DNA: TGTGCCAGCAGTTCGGGACAGGGGAACGCGAATGAGCAGTTCTTC. The gene calls are TRBV28 and TRBJ2-1, with 10 bases that match TRBD1. J lost 7 bases, V lost 4 bases, and 7 bases had no gene match. The CDR3 has 15 amino acids. From germline, CDR1 is MDHEN and CDR2 SYDVKM.

This clone appeared a few times. The genes are TRBV6-4 and TRBJ2-6; tentative D call: TRBD1 (6 bases). The CDR3 has 15 amino acids. Germline assignment: CDR1 MRHNA and CDR2 SNTAGT. V shed 3 bases and J shed 1 base, with 7 bases lying between them. CDR3 in amino acids: CASSEQGSGANVLTF. In nucleotides, the CDR3 is TGTGCCAGCAGTGAACAGGGATCTGGGGCCAACGTCCTGACTTTC.

This clone appeared a few times. The chain carries TRBV29-1 and TRBJ1-2; D is uncertain. Trimming pared 4 bases from V and 0 bases from J, leaving 21 bases between. CDR1 and CDR2 from the germline V gene are SQVTM and ANQGSEA. The CDR3 loop spans 17 amino acids. The CDR3 here is CSVAPGPATQANYGYTF. The CDR3, as DNA: TGCAGCGTTGCCCCGGGTCCAGCTACTCAAGCTAACTATGGCTACACCTTC.

The V call is TRBV30, the J call TRBJ1-6; TRBD1 matches 8 bases. The CDR3 totals 16 residues. Germline CDR1 and CDR2: GTSNPN and SVGIG (reference sequence). V lost 5 bases, J lost 7 bases, and 13 bases stayed unmatched. The CDR3 coding sequence is TGTGCCTGGTCCGGGACAGGAGGCAGGAGGAATTCACCCCTCCACTTT. It encodes CAWSGTGGRRNSPLHF. Filled out from reference TRBV30 and TRBJ1-6, the complete variable domain reads SQTIHQWPATLVQPVGSPLSLECTVEGTSNPNLYWYRQAAGRGLQLLFYSVGIGQISSEVPQNLSASRPQDRQFILSSKKLLLSDSGFYLCAWSGTGGRRNSPLHFGNGTRLTVT.

Of note for this clone: The identical CDR3 is also encoded by other nucleotide sequences in the sample. This chain connects TRBV11-2 to TRBJ2-5; a possible D gene is TRBD1 (5 bases). CDR1 is SGHAT and CDR2 is FQNNGV in the germline V gene. The CDR3 extends over 12 amino acids. Trimming removed 2 bases at V and 5 bases at J, with 6 bases between. CDR3 in DNA: TGTGCCAGCAGCTTAAACAGGGAGACCCAGTACTTC. This translates into CASSLNRETQYF.

This clone was detected many times. The same CDR3 is also encoded by other DNA sequences in this sample. The chain carries TRBV15 and TRBJ2-1; D unresolved. The V end was cut by 0 bases, the J end by 10 bases, with 10 bases between. The CDR3 covers 13 residues. CDR1 LNHNV and CDR2 YYDKDF come from the germline V gene (reference sequence). The CDR3 region is CATSRDGGGEQFF. The CDR3 region has the DNA TGTGCCACCAGCAGAGATGGCGGCGGAGAGCAGTTCTTC.

This clone has just a few counts. The CDR3 sequence: CASSTGLDTQYF. The CDR3 DNA follows: TGCGCCAGCAGCACGGGGTTGGATACGCAGTATTTT. V gene TRBV5-1 combines with J gene TRBJ2-3; D possibly corresponds to TRBD2 (5 bases). Trimming removed 4 bases from V and 6 bases from J, with 9 bases in between. Germline lookup yields CDR1 SGHRS and CDR2 YFSETQ. This CDR3 is built from 12 residues.

This clone came up once. This rearrangement joins TRBV5-4 to TRBJ2-5; 11 bases fit TRBD2. Germline V gene data show CDR1 as SGHNT and CDR2 as YYREEE (reference sequence). J gave up 4 bases and V 0 bases, and 2 bases lay outside the gene matches. The CDR3 is 15 amino acids. The CDR3 nucleotides are TGTGCCAGCAGCTTGGGTCTAGCGGGGGGAGAGACCCAGTACTTC. This encodes CASSLGLAGGETQYF.

Only a few counts were recorded for this clone. This chain uses TRBV14 with TRBJ2-7; TRBD1 matches at 8 bases. Germline CDR1 and CDR2: SGHDN and FVKESK. This CDR3 is 16 amino acids long. V was pared by 2 bases and J by 2 bases, with 8 bases of the junction left unmatched. The CDR3 coding sequence is TGTGCCAGCAGCCAATTCCCGGGACAGGCAGCCTACGAGCAGTACTTC. It codes for CASSQFPGQAAYEQYF.

This clone has only a few counts. The chain employs TRBV10-3 and TRBJ2-5, with 7 bases that match TRBD1. From germline, CDR1 is ENHRY and CDR2 SYGVKD. The CDR3 covers 13 residues. V lost 2 bases, J lost 4 bases, and 1 base stayed unmatched. The CDR3 coding sequence is TGTGCCATCAGTGAGGACAGGGTAGAGACCCAGTACTTC. Residues: CAISEDRVETQYF.

This clone has just a few counts. The chain recombines TRBV7-9 with TRBJ1-2; D possibly corresponds to TRBD1 (5 bases). The germline CDR1 and CDR2 sequences are SEHNR and FQNEAQ (reference sequence). The CDR3 is made up of 13 amino acids. The V end lost 3 bases, the J end lost 2 bases, and 7 bases lay between the germline ends. CDR3 nucleotide sequence: TGTGCCAGCAGCTTCAGGGACAACTATGGCTACACCTTC. Translation: CASSFRDNYGYTF.

This clone has ten or more counts. This sample includes further DNA sequences coding for the same CDR3. This chain links TRBV2 with TRBJ2-7; D is ambiguous. Germline V gives CDR1 SNHLY, CDR2 FYNNEI. With 6 bases removed from V and 3 bases from J, the gap between germline ends came to 3 bases. This CDR3 region has 10 residues. DNA for the CDR3: TGTGCCAGCAGGGACTACGAGCAGTACTTC. Amino acids: CASRDYEQYF.

The chain uses TRBV11-2 and TRBJ2-5, with 7 bases that match TRBD1. V lost 5 bases and J lost 7; bases outside the gene matches: 7. CDR3 length: 13 amino acids. CDR1 and CDR2 from the germline V gene are SGHAT and FQNNGV. CDR3 DNA sequence: TGTGCCAGCAGCCCTGACAGGGTTGGGACCCAGTACTTC. Protein product: CASSPDRVGTQYF.

This clone was found a few times. The genes are TRBV4-1 and TRBJ1-5; D is unclear. The length of the CDR3 is 16 residues. Per the germline V gene, CDR1 is MGHRA and CDR2 is YSYEKL. The V gene lost 0 bases and the J gene lost 5 bases, with 14 bases spanning the gap. CDR3 loop: CASSQDTDVPYQPQHF. The CDR3 bases are TGCGCCAGCAGCCAAGATACGGACGTCCCTTATCAGCCCCAGCATTTT.

Only a few counts were recorded for this clone. The chain carries TRBV2 and TRBJ2-3; TRBD2 agrees at 7 bases. Trimming at V came to 6 bases and at J to 3 bases, leaving 15 bases not matched to a gene. CDR1 and CDR2 from the germline V gene are SNHLY and FYNNEI. CDR3 length: 17 amino acids. The CDR3 bases are TGTGCCAGCAGGAGTCCCGGGACTATCCTTAGAACAGATACGCAGTATTTT. This encodes CASRSPGTILRTDTQYF.

The gene calls are TRBV13 and TRBJ1-3; D is uncertain. The CDR3 is 15 residues long. Germline V gene data show CDR1 as PRHDT and CDR2 as FYEKMQ (reference sequence). Trimming pared 0 bases from V and 0 bases from J, leaving 6 bases between. The DNA for the CDR3 is TGTGCCAGCAGCTTAGGGGCGTACTCTGGAAACACCATATATTTT. This sequence encodes CASSLGAYSGNTIYF.

The chain couples TRBV5-6 to TRBJ2-1, with D possibly matching TRBD1 (5 bases). This CDR3 region has 16 residues. Trimming took off 2 bases at V and 6 bases at J, with 18 bases between the two ends. Germline CDR1 SGHDT, CDR2 YYEEEE. The CDR3 region is CASSLVGQGVGNEQFF. CDR3 bases: TGTGCCAGCAGCTTAGTAGGTCAGGGCGTCGGCAATGAGCAGTTCTTC.

V and J are TRBV11-1 and TRBJ1-2, with 7 nucleotides matching TRBD1. The CDR3 contains 14 residues. V gave up 3 bases and J gave up 0 bases; unmatched junction bases: 1. Germline-derived CDR1 and CDR2 are SGHAT and FQDESV (reference sequence). The CDR3 spells CASSLGQSNYGYTF. In DNA form, the CDR3 reads TGTGCCAGCAGCTTGGGACAGTCTAACTATGGCTACACCTTC.

This clone was seen a few times. The rearrangement joins TRBV5-1 to TRBJ2-1, with D possibly matching TRBD2 (6 bases). Germline V gene lookup returns CDR1 SGHRS and CDR2 YFSETQ. With 0 bases removed from V and 6 bases from J, the gap between germline ends came to 13 bases. This CDR3 is built from 15 residues. CDR3 sequence: CASSLGLEGINEQFF. The CDR3 region has the DNA TGCGCCAGCAGCTTGGGACTAGAAGGGATCAATGAGCAGTTCTTC.

A few counts support this clone. The genes are TRBV27 and TRBJ1-2; 8 nucleotides align to TRBD1. Trimming took 6 bases from V and 5 from J; bases not matched to a gene: 2. In germline, CDR1 is MNHEY, CDR2 SMNVEV (reference sequence). The CDR3 runs 12 residues. The CDR3 sequence is CASRQGGYGYTF. CDR3 nucleotide sequence: TGTGCCAGCAGACAGGGGGGGTATGGCTACACCTTC.

In this sample, this clone turned up a few times. This chain connects TRBV6-5 to TRBJ2-7; D gene uncertain. The CDR3 sequence is 13 residues long. V lost 0 bases to trimming and J lost 2 bases, with 5 bases between them. Looked up from germline, CDR1 is MNHEY and CDR2 is SVGAGI. CDR3 sequence: CASSYSRTYEQYF. As DNA, the CDR3 is TGTGCCAGCAGTTACTCCAGAACCTACGAGCAGTACTTC.

This clone was observed a handful of times. V is TRBV2 and J is TRBJ1-1; D unclear. Trimming took off 8 bases at V and 2 bases at J, with 9 bases between the two ends. This CDR3 comprises 12 residues. Germline-derived CDR1 and CDR2 are SNHLY and FYNNEI. DNA of the CDR3: TGTGCCAGCCGTTACCAAAACACTGAAGCTTTCTTT. Encoded protein: CASRYQNTEAFF.

J is TRBJ1-5 and V is TRBV2; tentative D call: TRBD1 (6 bases). Trimming shortened V by 4 bases and J by 2 bases, and 15 bases separated the two germline ends. The CDR3 sequence is 16 residues long. Germline V gives CDR1 SNHLY, CDR2 FYNNEI. Here the CDR3 DNA reads TGTGCCAGCAGTGTTCAGGGGACTGGCGGCAATCAGCCCCAGCATTTT. Its translation: CASSVQGTGGNQPQHF.

This clone showed up just a few times. The chain is built from TRBV7-7 and TRBJ1-2; D unresolved. The CDR3 is 13 residues long. The ends were cut back, 6 bases at V and 1 base at J, with 9 bases in the middle. CDR1 and CDR2 from the germline V gene are SSHAT and FNYEAQ (reference sequence). Here the CDR3 DNA reads TGTGCCAGCAGGTTTCCGAGTAACTATGGCTACACCTTC. Protein product: CASRFPSNYGYTF.

The chain combines TRBV9 with TRBJ2-5, with 12 bases aligning to TRBD1. With 3 bases clipped from V and 5 bases from J, the junction kept 8 bases outside the gene matches. The CDR3 sequence is 16 residues long. CDR1 and CDR2 (germline): SGDLS, YYNGEE. CDR3 residues: CASSEGTGGGWETQYF. In nucleotides, the CDR3 is TGTGCCAGCAGCGAGGGGACAGGGGGCGGTTGGGAGACCCAGTACTTC.

This clone was counted between two and nine times. This chain links TRBV6-1 with TRBJ2-5; a possible D gene is TRBD2 (6 bases). Deletions cut 4 bases from V and 1 base from J, with 10 bases between. Germline CDR1 reads MNHNS; CDR2 reads SASEGT. The CDR3 covers 14 residues. DNA of the CDR3: TGTGCCAGCAGTGTCGGGGGAACCCAAGAGACCCAGTACTTC. This encodes CASSVGGTQETQYF.